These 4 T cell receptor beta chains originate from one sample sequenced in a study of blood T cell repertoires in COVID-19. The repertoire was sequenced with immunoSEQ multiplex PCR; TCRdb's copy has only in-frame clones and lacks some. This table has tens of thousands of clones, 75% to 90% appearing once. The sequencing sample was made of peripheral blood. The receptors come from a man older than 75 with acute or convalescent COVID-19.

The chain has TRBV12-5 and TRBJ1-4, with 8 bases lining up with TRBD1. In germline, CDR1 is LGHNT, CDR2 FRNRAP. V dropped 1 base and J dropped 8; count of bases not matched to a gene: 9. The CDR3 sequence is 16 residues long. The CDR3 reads CASGLAGQGREEKLFF. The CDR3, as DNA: TGTGCTAGTGGTTTGGCTGGACAGGGAAGGGAAGAAAAACTGTTTTTT.

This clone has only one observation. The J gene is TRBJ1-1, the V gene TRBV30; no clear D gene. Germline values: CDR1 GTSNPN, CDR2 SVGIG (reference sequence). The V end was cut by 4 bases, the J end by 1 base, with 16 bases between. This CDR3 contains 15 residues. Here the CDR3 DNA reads TGTGCCTGGACTACCGGCGGGAAGAGGAACACTGAAGCTTTCTTT. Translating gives CAWTTGGKRNTEAFF. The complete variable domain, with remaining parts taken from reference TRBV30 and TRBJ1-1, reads SQTIHQWPATLVQPVGSPLSLECTVEGTSNPNLYWYRQAAGRGLQLLFYSVGIGQISSEVPQNLSASRPQDRQFILSSKKLLLSDSGFYLCAWTTGGKRNTEAFFGQGTRLTVV.

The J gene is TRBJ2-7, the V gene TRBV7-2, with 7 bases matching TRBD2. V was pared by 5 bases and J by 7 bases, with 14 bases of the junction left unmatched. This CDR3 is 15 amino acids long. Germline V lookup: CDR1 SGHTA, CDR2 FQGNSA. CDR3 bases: TGTGCCAGCAGCACCACTAGCGACCCGGAAAGGGAGCAGTACTTC. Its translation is CASSTTSDPEREQYF.

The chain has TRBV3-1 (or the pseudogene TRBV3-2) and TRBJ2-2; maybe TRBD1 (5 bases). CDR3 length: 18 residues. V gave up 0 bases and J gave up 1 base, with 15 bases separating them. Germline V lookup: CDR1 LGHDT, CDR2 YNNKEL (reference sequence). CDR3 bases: TGTGCCAGCAGCCAAGATGAGTCCCAGGGTTGGAACACCGGGGAGCTGTTTTTT. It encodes CASSQDESQGWNTGELFF.